This T cell receptor beta chain was sequenced during a study of blood T cell repertoires in COVID-19. Data came from immunoSEQ multiplex PCR; TCRdb stores just in-frame clones and leaves some out. The table includes 50,000 to 75,000 clones, 91% detected once. Deletions cut 0 bases from V and 14 bases from J, with 19 bases between. The CDR3 length is 14 residues. The germline CDR1 and CDR2 sequences are SGHRS and YFSETQ. V usage is TRBV5-1 and J usage is TRBJ2-3; the D gene is possibly TRBD2 (6 bases). Sequencing was done on a sample of peripheral blood. The clonotype was recovered from a human donor in a cohort sampled during active COVID-19. This CDR3 reads CASSLAASDKRGYF. CDR3 bases: TGCGCCAGCAGCTTGGCGGCTAGCGACAAACGGGGGTATTTT.